This entry lists 6 T cell receptor beta chains sequenced from one sample in a study of response to subunit inactivated influenza vaccine. TCRdb analysed the RT-PCR reads with MiXCR anew, one entry per CDR3 protein. The sample has a few hundred thousand distinct CDR3 sequences; less than 25% are singletons. Specimen: PBMCs from blood, collected 21 months after vaccination. All receptors derive from a man between 50 and 69 years old who received an inactivated influenza vaccine.

This clonotype was detected ten times or more. The V call is TRBV5-1, the J call TRBJ1-1; a weak D match, TRBD1 (6 bases). Germline CDR1 SGHRS, CDR2 YFSETQ. Trimming took off 5 bases at V and 7 bases at J, with 12 bases between the two ends. This CDR3 region has 12 residues. CDR3: CASRADSLEAFF. The DNA for the CDR3 is TGCGCCAGCAGAGCGGACAGCCTTGAAGCTTTCTTT.

This clonotype was detected only a few times. V usage is TRBV2 and J usage is TRBJ1-1; D not resolved. V was shortened by 6 bases and J by 2 bases, with 7 bases between the two germline ends. The CDR3 sequence is 12 residues long. CDR1 and CDR2 from the germline V gene are SNHLY and FYNNEI. CDR3 loop: CASRDPNTEAFF. The CDR3 DNA follows: TGTGCCAGCAGGGACCCAAACACTGAAGCTTTCTTT.

This clonotype was seen only a few times. The rearrangement uses TRBV5-1 and TRBJ1-1, with D uncertain. This CDR3 has 14 residues. CDR1 and CDR2 from the germline V gene are SGHRS and YFSETQ. V was pared by 5 bases and J by 3 bases, with 14 bases between. The CDR3 loop is CASSSQPGDTEAFF. CDR3 nucleotide sequence: TGCGCCAGCAGTTCACAGCCTGGGGACACTGAAGCTTTCTTT.

In this sample, this clonotype turned up many times. The V gene is TRBV7-2, the J gene TRBJ1-2; 8 bases are shared with TRBD1. The CDR3 spans 13 residues. CDR1 is SGHTA, CDR2 FQGNSA, per germline. Trimming at V came to 3 bases and at J to 8 bases, leaving 5 bases not matched to a gene. The DNA for the CDR3 is TGTGCCAGCAGCTTGGGACAGGTCGCGGGCTACACCTTC. It specifies CASSLGQVAGYTF.

This clonotype was counted only a few times. This rearrangement joins TRBV3-1 to TRBJ2-7; D unclear. Germline V gene sequence: CDR1 LGHDT, CDR2 YNNKEL (reference sequence). The V end was cut by 4 bases, the J end by 9 bases, with 13 bases between. This CDR3 is built from 12 residues. This chain's CDR3 is CASSRETGPQYF. As DNA, the CDR3 is TGTGCCAGCAGCCGAGAGACCGGACCGCAGTACTTC.

This clonotype was picked up a small number of times. The rearrangement uses TRBV7-6 and TRBJ2-2; D gene ambiguous. The germline V gene encodes CDR1 SGHVS and CDR2 FNYEAQ. The CDR3 length is 13 residues. V dropped 1 base and J dropped 3 bases, with 3 bases sitting between them. CDR3 sequence reads: CASSLVDTGELFF. Written as DNA, the CDR3 is TGTGCCAGCAGCTTAGTCGACACCGGGGAGCTGTTTTTT.